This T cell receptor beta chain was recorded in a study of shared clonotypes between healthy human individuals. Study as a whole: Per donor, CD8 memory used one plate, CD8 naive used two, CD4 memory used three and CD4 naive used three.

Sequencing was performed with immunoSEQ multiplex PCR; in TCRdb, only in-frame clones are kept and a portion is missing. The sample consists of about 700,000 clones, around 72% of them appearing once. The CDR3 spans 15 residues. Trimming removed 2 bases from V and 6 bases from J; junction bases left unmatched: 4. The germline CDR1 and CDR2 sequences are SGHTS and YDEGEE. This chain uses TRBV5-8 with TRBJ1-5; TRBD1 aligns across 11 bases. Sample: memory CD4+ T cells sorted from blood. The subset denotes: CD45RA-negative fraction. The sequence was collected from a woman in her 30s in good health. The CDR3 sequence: CASSFGQGASQPQHF. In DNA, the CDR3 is TGTGCCAGCAGCTTCGGACAGGGGGCTAGTCAGCCCCAGCATTTT.